Below, one TCR beta chain is given with its context. The antigen remains unidentified. This sample is drawn from a study of TIL therapy for anti-PD-1-resistant metastatic lung cancer. Broader study findings: This highly selected cohort may not generalize to typical lung cancer patients.

Trimming took off 2 bases at V and 3 bases at J, with 8 bases between the two ends. The CDR3 spans 14 residues. Per germline, CDR1 SGHRS and CDR2 YFSETQ. The libraries were made with immunoSEQ v3. The data were produced by immunoSEQ multiplex PCR, yet TCRdb's version contains in-frame clones alone and is incomplete. The sample has about 21,000 clones; 60% to 85% are singletons. The time point denotes: pre-treatment sample, taken before nivolumab and TIL therapy. Enrollment ran from late 2017 to early 2020. J is TRBJ1-4 and V is TRBV5-1; the D is unclear. The sequencing here drew on blood, taken at baseline. This TCR was sampled from a person between 25 and 79 years old with non-small cell lung cancer. CDR3 in amino acids: CASSFGKPNEKLFF. The DNA for the CDR3 is TGCGCCAGCAGCTTTGGGAAGCCTAATGAAAAACTGTTTTTT. Full variable domain (remainder filled in from reference TRBV5-1 and TRBJ1-4): KAGVTQTPRYLIKTRGQQVTLSCSPISGHRSVSWYQQTPGQGLQFLFEYFSETQRNKGNFPGRFSGRQFSNSRSEMNVSTLELGDSALYLCASSFGKPNEKLFFGSGTQLSVL.